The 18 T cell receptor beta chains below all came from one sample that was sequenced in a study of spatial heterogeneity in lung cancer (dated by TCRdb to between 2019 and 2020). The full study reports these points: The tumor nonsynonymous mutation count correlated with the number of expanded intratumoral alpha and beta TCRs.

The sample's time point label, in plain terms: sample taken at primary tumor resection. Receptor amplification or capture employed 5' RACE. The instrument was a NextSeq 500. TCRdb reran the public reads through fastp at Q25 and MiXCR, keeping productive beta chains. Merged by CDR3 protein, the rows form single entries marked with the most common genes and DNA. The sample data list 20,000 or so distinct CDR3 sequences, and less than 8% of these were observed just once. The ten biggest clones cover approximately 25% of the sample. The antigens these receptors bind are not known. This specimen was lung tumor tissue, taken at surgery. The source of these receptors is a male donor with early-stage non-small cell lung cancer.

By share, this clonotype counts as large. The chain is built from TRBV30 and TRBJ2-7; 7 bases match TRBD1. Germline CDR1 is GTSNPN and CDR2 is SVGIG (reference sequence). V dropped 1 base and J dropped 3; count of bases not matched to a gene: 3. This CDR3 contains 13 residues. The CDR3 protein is CAWSAGTVYEQYF. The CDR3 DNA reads TGTGCCTGGAGTGCCGGGACAGTCTACGAGCAGTACTTC.

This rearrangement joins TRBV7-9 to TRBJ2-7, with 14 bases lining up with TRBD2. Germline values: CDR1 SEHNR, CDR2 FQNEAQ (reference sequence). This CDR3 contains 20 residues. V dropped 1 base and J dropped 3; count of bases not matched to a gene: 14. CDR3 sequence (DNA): TGTGCCAGCAGCTTAGGGGGGCCCGGGACTAGCGGGGGAATCGTCTACGAGCAGTACTTC. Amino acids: CASSLGGPGTSGGIVYEQYF.

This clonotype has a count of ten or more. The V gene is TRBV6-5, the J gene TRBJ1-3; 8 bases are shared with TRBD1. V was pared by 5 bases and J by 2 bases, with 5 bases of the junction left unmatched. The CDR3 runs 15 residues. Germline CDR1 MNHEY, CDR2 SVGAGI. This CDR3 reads CASSDRGYAGNTIYF. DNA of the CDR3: TGTGCCAGCAGTGACAGGGGCTACGCTGGAAACACCATATATTTT.

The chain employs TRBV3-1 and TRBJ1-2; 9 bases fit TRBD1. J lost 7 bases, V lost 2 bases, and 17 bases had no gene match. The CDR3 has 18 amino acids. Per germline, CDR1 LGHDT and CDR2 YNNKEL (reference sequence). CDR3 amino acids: CASSQIRPAGQGWSGYTF. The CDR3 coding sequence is TGTGCCAGCAGCCAAATTCGTCCCGCGGGACAGGGATGGAGTGGCTACACCTTC.

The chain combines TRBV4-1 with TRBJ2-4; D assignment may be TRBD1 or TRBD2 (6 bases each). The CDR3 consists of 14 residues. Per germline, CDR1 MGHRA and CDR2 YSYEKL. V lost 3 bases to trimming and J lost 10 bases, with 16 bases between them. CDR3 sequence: CASSQEGDARIQYF. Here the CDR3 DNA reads TGCGCCAGCAGCCAGGAGGGGGACGCTAGGATTCAGTACTTC.

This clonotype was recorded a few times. CDR3: CASSLAGAGGNEQFF. CDR3 sequence (DNA): TGTGCCAGCAGCTTGGCGGGGGCAGGGGGGAATGAGCAGTTCTTC. V gene TRBV5-6 combines with J gene TRBJ2-1; a possible D gene is TRBD1 (7 bases). The germline CDR1 and CDR2 sequences are SGHDT and YYEEEE. The CDR3 is 15 amino acids. Between the trimmed V and J ends, which lost 0 bases and 7 bases, there was a span of 14 bases.

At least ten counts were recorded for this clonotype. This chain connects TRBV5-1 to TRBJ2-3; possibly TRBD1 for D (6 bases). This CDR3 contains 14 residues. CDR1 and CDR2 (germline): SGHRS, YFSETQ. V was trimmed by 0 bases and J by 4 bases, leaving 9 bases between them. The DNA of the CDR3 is TGCGCCAGCAGCTTGGGACAGGAATCAGATACGCAGTATTTT. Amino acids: CASSLGQESDTQYF. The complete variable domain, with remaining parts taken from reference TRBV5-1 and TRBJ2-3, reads KAGVTQTPRYLIKTRGQQVTLSCSPISGHRSVSWYQQTPGQGLQFLFEYFSETQRNKGNFPGRFSGRQFSNSRSEMNVSTLELGDSALYLCASSLGQESDTQYFGPGTRLTVL.

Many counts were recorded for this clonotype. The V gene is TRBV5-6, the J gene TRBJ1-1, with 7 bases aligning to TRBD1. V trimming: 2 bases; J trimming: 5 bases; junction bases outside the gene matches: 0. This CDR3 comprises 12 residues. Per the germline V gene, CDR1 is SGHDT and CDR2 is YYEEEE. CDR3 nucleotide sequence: TGTGCCAGCAGCTTCAGGGGGACTGAAGCTTTCTTT. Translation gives CASSFRGTEAFF.

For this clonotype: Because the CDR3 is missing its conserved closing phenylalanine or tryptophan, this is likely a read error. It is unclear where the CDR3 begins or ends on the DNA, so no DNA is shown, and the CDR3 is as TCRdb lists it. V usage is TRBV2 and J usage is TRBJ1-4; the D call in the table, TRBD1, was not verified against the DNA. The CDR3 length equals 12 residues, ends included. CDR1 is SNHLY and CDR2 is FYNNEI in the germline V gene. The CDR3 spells CASSSPGDAPFS.

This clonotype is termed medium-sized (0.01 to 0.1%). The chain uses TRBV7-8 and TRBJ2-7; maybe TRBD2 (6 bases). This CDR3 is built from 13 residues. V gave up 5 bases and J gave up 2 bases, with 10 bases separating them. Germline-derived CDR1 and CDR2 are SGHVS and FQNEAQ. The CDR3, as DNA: TGTGCCAGCAGCAGGGACTTCACCTACGAGCAGTACTTC. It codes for CASSRDFTYEQYF.

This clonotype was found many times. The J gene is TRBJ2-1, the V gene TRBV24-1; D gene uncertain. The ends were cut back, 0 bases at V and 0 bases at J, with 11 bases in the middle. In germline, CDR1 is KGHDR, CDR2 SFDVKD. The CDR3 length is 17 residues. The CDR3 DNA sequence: TGTGCCACCAGTGATTTGGGTCCAGAGAGCTCCTACAATGAGCAGTTCTTC. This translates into CATSDLGPESSYNEQFF.

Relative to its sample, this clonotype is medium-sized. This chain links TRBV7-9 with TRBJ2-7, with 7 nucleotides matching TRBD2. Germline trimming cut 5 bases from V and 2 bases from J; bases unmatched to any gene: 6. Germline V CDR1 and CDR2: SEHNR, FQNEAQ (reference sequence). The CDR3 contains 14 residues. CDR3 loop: CASSRLAQPYEQYF. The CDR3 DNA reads TGTGCCAGCAGCCGACTAGCCCAGCCCTACGAGCAGTACTTC.

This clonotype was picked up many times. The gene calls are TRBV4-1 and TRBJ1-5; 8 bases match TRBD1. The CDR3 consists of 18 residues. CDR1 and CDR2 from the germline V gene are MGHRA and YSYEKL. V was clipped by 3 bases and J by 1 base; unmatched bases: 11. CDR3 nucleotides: TGCGCCAGCAGCCAGGGACAGGCCATGGGGGTCAGCAATCAGCCCCAGCATTTT. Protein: CASSQGQAMGVSNQPQHF.

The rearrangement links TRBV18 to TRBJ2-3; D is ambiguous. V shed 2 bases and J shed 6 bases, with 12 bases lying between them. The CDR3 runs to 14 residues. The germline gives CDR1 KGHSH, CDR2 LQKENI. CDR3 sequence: CASSPSFAGDTQYF. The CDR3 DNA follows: TGTGCCAGCTCACCAAGTTTCGCCGGGGATACGCAGTATTTT.

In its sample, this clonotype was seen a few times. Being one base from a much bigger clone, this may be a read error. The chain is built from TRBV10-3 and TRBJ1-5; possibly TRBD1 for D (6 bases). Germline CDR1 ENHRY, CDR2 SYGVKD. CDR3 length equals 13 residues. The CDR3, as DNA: TGTGCCATCAGTGGAGACAGGAATCAGCCCCAGAATTTT. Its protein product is CAISGDRNQPQNF.

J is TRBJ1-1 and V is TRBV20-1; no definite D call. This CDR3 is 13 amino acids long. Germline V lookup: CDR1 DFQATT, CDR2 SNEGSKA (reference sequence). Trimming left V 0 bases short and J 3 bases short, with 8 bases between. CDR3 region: CSARDRPDTEAFF. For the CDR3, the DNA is TGCAGTGCTAGAGATCGACCCGACACTGAAGCTTTCTTT.

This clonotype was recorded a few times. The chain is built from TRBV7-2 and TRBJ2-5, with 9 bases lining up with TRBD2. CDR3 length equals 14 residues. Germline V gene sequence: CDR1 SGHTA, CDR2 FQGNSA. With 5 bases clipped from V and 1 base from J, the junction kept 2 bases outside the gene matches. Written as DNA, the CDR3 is TGTGCCAGCAGCGCGGGGGGGGCCCAAGAGACCCAGTACTTC. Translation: CASSAGGAQETQYF.

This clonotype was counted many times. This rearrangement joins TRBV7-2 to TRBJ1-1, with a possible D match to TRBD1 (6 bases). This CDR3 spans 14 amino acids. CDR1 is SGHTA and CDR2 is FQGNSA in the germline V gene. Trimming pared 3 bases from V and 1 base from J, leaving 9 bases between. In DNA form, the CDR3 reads TGTGCCAGCAGCTTTGGACAGTCGAACACTGAAGCTTTCTTT. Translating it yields CASSFGQSNTEAFF. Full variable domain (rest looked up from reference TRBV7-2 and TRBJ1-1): GAGVSQSPSNKVTEKGKDVELRCDPISGHTALYWYRQSLGQGLEFLIYFQGNSAPDKSGLPSDRFSAERTGGSVSTLTIQRTQQEDSAVYLCASSFGQSNTEAFFGQGTRLTVV.